One sample yielded the 31 T cell receptor beta chains listed below, sequenced in a study of spatial heterogeneity in lung cancer. Time point defined: blood at routine non-recurrence follow-up after resection. The study sequenced unsorted whole RNA from tumor, nontumor lung or frozen PBMC. Using its own MiXCR run on the 5' RACE reads, TCRdb lists one record per CDR3 protein. The repertoire includes about 52,000 distinct CDR3 sequences, roughly 7% of them detected once, and around 33% sits in the top ten. Sequenced here: PBMCs, sampled at follow-up. These receptor sequences come from a female donor with early-stage non-small cell lung cancer.

The CDR3 sequence is CASSLGAGGATNEKLFF. The CDR3, as DNA: TGTGCCAGCAGCCTAGGGGCAGGGGGTGCAACTAATGAAAAACTGTTTTTT. The chain uses TRBV7-8 and TRBJ1-4; TRBD1 matches at 7 bases. The CDR3 is made up of 17 amino acids. Trimming at V came to 5 bases and at J to 0 bases, leaving 9 bases not matched to a gene. The germline gives CDR1 SGHVS, CDR2 FQNEAQ.

This clonotype was picked up one time. A much larger clone differs by one base, so this may be a read error. The rearrangement links TRBV4-3 to TRBJ2-7; D is possibly TRBD2 (5 bases). This CDR3 comprises 13 residues. Trimming took off 4 bases at V and 3 bases at J, with 10 bases between the two ends. Germline CDR1 LGHNA, CDR2 YSLEER. The DNA of the CDR3 is TGCGCCAGCAGCCGAGATCGGGGCTACGAGCAGTACTTC. The encoded protein is CASSRDRGYEQYF.

The sample holds many counts of this clonotype. The genes are TRBV20-1 and TRBJ2-1; TRBD2 is a possible D gene (7 bases). The CDR3 has 14 residues. The V gene lost 3 bases and the J gene lost 4 bases, with 13 bases spanning the gap. Germline CDR1 reads DFQATT; CDR2 reads SNEGSKA (reference sequence). The CDR3 nucleotides read TGCAGTGCTAGGGCCCGGGGGGCTTACAATGAGCAGTTCTTC. This gives the protein CSARARGAYNEQFF.

There are many counts of this clonotype. The chain combines TRBV2 with TRBJ1-2, with 7 bases fitting TRBD1. The germline V gene encodes CDR1 SNHLY and CDR2 FYNNEI. The V gene end was trimmed by 4 bases and the J gene end by 1 base; junction bases not matched to a gene: 6. The CDR3 runs 15 residues. CDR3 protein: CASSGGGSVNYGYTF. CDR3 DNA: TGTGCCAGCAGTGGAGGGGGCAGCGTTAACTATGGCTACACCTTC.

The rearrangement uses TRBV12-3 or TRBV12-4 and TRBJ1-2; D is unresolved. The CDR3 contains 16 residues. V lost 3 bases and J lost 5, with 19 bases in between. The CDR3 region is CASSLGSGFLGYGYTF. The CDR3 region has the DNA TGTGCCAGCAGTTTGGGTAGCGGATTTCTGGGGTATGGCTACACCTTC.

This clonotype came up many times. This rearrangement joins TRBV5-1 to TRBJ2-1, with D possibly being TRBD1 (6 bases). The ends were cut back, 0 bases at V and 9 bases at J, with 10 bases in the middle. Germline V gene data show CDR1 as SGHRS and CDR2 as YFSETQ. The CDR3 runs 13 residues. The CDR3 loop reads CASSLARGGEQFF. The CDR3 DNA reads as TGCGCCAGCAGCTTGGCCCGAGGGGGTGAGCAGTTCTTC. Full variable domain (outside the CDR3, taken from reference TRBV5-1 and TRBJ2-1): KAGVTQTPRYLIKTRGQQVTLSCSPISGHRSVSWYQQTPGQGLQFLFEYFSETQRNKGNFPGRFSGRQFSNSRSEMNVSTLELGDSALYLCASSLARGGEQFFGPGTRLTVL.

This clonotype showed up just a few times. The J gene is TRBJ2-5, the V gene TRBV3-1; unclear D gene. The CDR3 is made up of 13 amino acids. CDR1 LGHDT and CDR2 YNNKEL come from the germline V gene (reference sequence). V was cut by 4 bases and J by 3 bases, with 9 bases left in between. This chain's CDR3 is CASSRTWEETQYF. The DNA of the CDR3 is TGTGCCAGCAGCCGGACCTGGGAAGAGACCCAGTACTTC.

This clonotype was seen ten or more times. The rearrangement uses TRBV4-3 and TRBJ2-1; 10 bases map to TRBD2. The CDR3 runs 14 residues. Germline CDR1 reads LGHNA; CDR2 reads YSLEER. The V and J ends lost 6 bases and 5 bases, in that order; junction bases with no gene match: 4. In nucleotides, the CDR3 is TGCGCCAGCAGTCGTAGCGGGGGGCACAATGAGCAGTTCTTC. As protein: CASSRSGGHNEQFF.

In this sample, this clonotype turned up many times. This rearrangement joins TRBV6-5 to TRBJ2-3; TRBD1 is a possible D gene (6 bases). CDR3 length: 12 amino acids. CDR1 is MNHEY, CDR2 SVGAGI, per germline. The V and J ends lost 6 bases and 5 bases respectively, with 9 bases between them. The CDR3 DNA reads as TGTGCCAGCAGCTTGACAGGAGATACGCAGTATTTT. It encodes CASSLTGDTQYF.

This clonotype was seen ten or more times. The chain employs TRBV12-5 and TRBJ1-6; tentatively, D is TRBD1 (5 bases). Germline loops: CDR1 LGHNT, CDR2 FRNRAP. Deletions cut 5 bases from V and 5 bases from J, with 13 bases between. The CDR3 runs to 15 residues. CDR3 protein: CASGRGVVDNSPLHF. The DNA for the CDR3 is TGTGCTAGTGGTAGAGGGGTGGTAGATAATTCACCCCTCCACTTT.

Many counts were recorded for this clonotype. The chain is built from TRBV28 and TRBJ2-5; 8 bases are shared with TRBD1. V dropped 5 bases and J dropped 4; count of bases not matched to a gene: 9. The CDR3 has 15 amino acids. CDR1 is MDHEN and CDR2 is SYDVKM in the germline V gene. The CDR3 nucleotides read TGTGCCAGCAGTCCCTCCCGGACAGGGCGAGAGACCCAGTACTTC. This codes for CASSPSRTGRETQYF.

The genes are TRBV7-2 and TRBJ1-1; D is undetermined. The CDR3 spans 16 residues. CDR1 is SGHTA and CDR2 is FQGNSA in the germline V gene. V gave up 5 bases and J gave up 1 base, with 17 bases separating them. The chain's CDR3 is CASSRSPGGENTEAFF. The CDR3 nucleotides read TGTGCCAGCAGCCGCAGCCCAGGAGGAGAGAACACTGAAGCTTTCTTT.

This clonotype was observed at least ten times. V usage is TRBV20-1 and J usage is TRBJ2-7; D not certain. The germline CDR1 and CDR2 sequences are DFQATT and SNEGSKA (reference sequence). CDR3 size: 12 residues. With 0 bases removed from V and 7 bases from J, the gap between germline ends came to 10 bases. DNA for the CDR3: TGCAGTGCTAGAGATCCCCTTTGGGAGCAGTACTTC. Encoded protein: CSARDPLWEQYF.

The chain employs TRBV13 and TRBJ1-4, with 7 positions matching TRBD1. Germline V gives CDR1 PRHDT, CDR2 FYEKMQ (reference sequence). V gave up 5 bases and J gave up 7 bases; unmatched junction bases: 7. This CDR3 spans 14 amino acids. This chain's CDR3 is CASSPRQGGEKLFF. The CDR3 DNA follows: TGTGCCAGCAGCCCGAGACAGGGTGGTGAAAAACTGTTTTTT.

Ten or more counts support this clonotype. The V call is TRBV7-6, the J call TRBJ2-7; D gene unclear. Germline assignment: CDR1 SGHVS and CDR2 FNYEAQ. The V and J ends lost 1 base and 0 bases respectively, with 7 bases between them. The CDR3 contains 14 residues. The CDR3 spells CASSLDGVSYEQYF. DNA for the CDR3: TGTGCCAGCAGCTTAGATGGAGTCTCCTACGAGCAGTACTTC.

This chain links TRBV12-2 with TRBJ2-5; TRBD1 was called by the table and not checked on the DNA. TRBV12-2 is tagged as a pseudogene. This CDR3 is built from 16 residues. CDR3 sequence: CASRFSGGDVGETQYF. DNA for the CDR3: TGTGCAAGTCGCTTTAGCGGGGGCGACGTCGGAGAGACCCAGTACTTC.

This clonotype was seen just once. A much bigger clone sits one base away, suggesting this may be a read error. The chain is built from TRBV2 and TRBJ2-3; D gene ambiguous. Germline V lookup: CDR1 SNHLY, CDR2 FYNNEI. The CDR3 has 14 amino acids. The CDR3 protein is CTSSENWGTDTQYF. Written as DNA, the CDR3 is TGTACCAGCAGTGAAAATTGGGGCACAGATACGCAGTATTTT.

This clonotype has at least ten counts. The V call is TRBV9, the J call TRBJ2-5; 7 nucleotides line up with TRBD1. This CDR3 is built from 14 residues. The V segment lost 0 bases and the J segment 1 base; nucleotides outside the gene matches: 0. Germline assignment: CDR1 SGDLS and CDR2 YYNGEE. This CDR3 reads CASSVGDSQETQYF. The CDR3, as DNA: TGTGCCAGCAGCGTAGGGGACAGCCAAGAGACCCAGTACTTC.

V is TRBV7-3 and J is TRBJ2-2, with TRBD1 matching over 8 bases. CDR3 length: 16 residues. Trimming took 2 bases from V and 0 from J; bases not matched to a gene: 2. Germline CDR1 is SGHTA and CDR2 is FQGTGA. This CDR3 is CASSLVGQANTGELFF. The DNA for the CDR3 is TGTGCCAGCAGCTTAGTGGGACAGGCGAACACCGGGGAGCTGTTTTTT.

The sample holds a few counts of this clonotype. V usage is TRBV4-3 and J usage is TRBJ2-1; D unresolved. The CDR3 loop spans 14 amino acids. Trimming shortened V by 2 bases and J by 3 bases, and 8 bases separated the two germline ends. Germline-derived CDR1 and CDR2 are LGHNA and YSLEER. The CDR3 nucleotides read TGCGCCAGCAGCCAATGGGCCAACTACAATGAGCAGTTCTTC. Translated, it gives CASSQWANYNEQFF.

The gene calls are TRBV19 and TRBJ2-2; 8 bases fit TRBD2. Germline CDR1 is LNHDA and CDR2 is SQIVND (reference sequence). CDR3 length equals 18 residues. V shed 10 bases and J 1 base; nucleotides not matched to a gene: 17. The CDR3 reads CATGGVAGRLMNTGELFF. CDR3 nucleotide sequence: TGTGCCACGGGGGGCGTAGCGGGGCGCCTCATGAACACCGGGGAGCTGTTTTTT.

This clonotype was recorded at least ten times. The CDR3 DNA is TGTGCCAGCAGCGCCAGACAGGGCGGGTCGGGAGGCTACACCTTC. Its translation is CASSARQGGSGGYTF. The chain links TRBV9 to TRBJ1-2; 7 bases align to TRBD1. The CDR3 sequence is 15 residues long. After removal of 3 bases from V and 8 bases from J, the junction contained 13 bases not matched to a gene. Germline values: CDR1 SGDLS, CDR2 YYNGEE.

Many counts were recorded for this clonotype. The chain couples TRBV2 to TRBJ1-2, with 7 bases matching TRBD1. The germline gives CDR1 SNHLY, CDR2 FYNNEI. V gave up 5 bases and J gave up 4 bases; unmatched junction bases: 10. This CDR3 comprises 15 residues. CDR3 nucleotides: TGTGCCAGCAGTCCCGAACAGGGGCCATCCTATGGCTACACCTTC. Residues: CASSPEQGPSYGYTF.

This rearrangement joins TRBV2 to TRBJ2-7, with D perhaps TRBD2 (6 bases). Germline V gene lookup returns CDR1 SNHLY and CDR2 FYNNEI. This CDR3 is built from 13 residues. Trimming shortened V by 6 bases and J by 4 bases, and 13 bases separated the two germline ends. The CDR3, as DNA: TGTGCCAGCAGCGGTCGGGGGAAGTACGAGCAGTACTTC. Its translation is CASSGRGKYEQYF.

This clonotype was counted many times. The chain couples TRBV7-3 to TRBJ2-6; 8 bases map to TRBD1. The CDR3 is made up of 17 amino acids. CDR1 is SGHTA and CDR2 is FQGTGA in the germline V gene. The V segment lost 1 base and the J segment 0 bases; nucleotides outside the gene matches: 2. Here the CDR3 reads CASSLITGGSGANVLTF. The DNA for the CDR3 is TGTGCCAGCAGCTTAATTACAGGGGGCTCTGGGGCCAACGTCCTGACTTTC.

This clonotype appeared a few times. The chain recombines TRBV20-1 with TRBJ2-7; 8 bases are shared with TRBD2. With 1 base clipped from V and 5 bases from J, the junction kept 16 bases outside the gene matches. CDR1 is DFQATT, CDR2 SNEGSKA, per germline (reference sequence). The CDR3 loop spans 17 amino acids. CDR3 amino acids: CSARVSRGGAGVHEQYF. The CDR3 nucleotides are TGCAGTGCTAGAGTATCAAGGGGAGGAGCGGGGGTCCACGAGCAGTACTTC.

Details on this clonotype: A read error may be the cause here, since a much bigger clone is one base away. The rearrangement uses TRBV2 and TRBJ2-1; perhaps TRBD1 as D (5 bases). Germline loops: CDR1 SNHLY, CDR2 FYNNEI. This CDR3 is built from 13 residues. In DNA, the CDR3 is TGTGCCACAACGACAGTTTCCTACAATGAGCAGTCCTTC. Translation: CATTTVSYNEQSF.

This clonotype appeared a few times. V and J are TRBV7-2 and TRBJ1-2, with D perhaps matching TRBD1 (5 bases). Germline values: CDR1 SGHTA, CDR2 FQGNSA. The CDR3 totals 13 residues. V lost 3 bases and J lost 5, with 10 bases in between. CDR3: CASSLGPIYGYTF. The DNA for the CDR3 is TGTGCCAGCAGCTTGGGGCCAATTTATGGCTACACCTTC.

This clonotype has more than one count but fewer than ten. V usage is TRBV12-3 or TRBV12-4 and J usage is TRBJ2-3, with unresolved D. The CDR3 has 13 residues. The V end was cut by 4 bases, the J end by 3 bases, with 8 bases between. CDR3 coding DNA: TGTGCCAGCAGTTACGTGGTGACAGATACGCAGTATTTT. Protein sequence: CASSYVVTDTQYF.

This clonotype was detected ten times or more. V gene TRBV3-1 combines with J gene TRBJ2-1; no clear D gene. V lost 1 base and J lost 7, with 8 bases in between. The V gene's germline CDR1 is LGHDT and CDR2 YNNKEL (reference sequence). The CDR3 covers 13 residues. CDR3 nucleotide sequence: TGTGCCAGCAGCCAAGCCGGTGGAAATGAGCAGTTCTTC. This translates into CASSQAGGNEQFF.

The table lists this clonotype with a few counts. The CDR3 DNA is TGTGCCAGCAGCCCTGACAGTCTCTATAATTCACCCCTCCACTTT. Translated, it gives CASSPDSLYNSPLHF. The chain joins TRBV28 to TRBJ1-6; D possibly corresponds to TRBD1 (5 bases). CDR1 and CDR2 from the germline V gene are MDHEN and SYDVKM. This CDR3 has 15 amino acids. Trimming took 6 bases from V and 3 from J, leaving 12 bases between them.